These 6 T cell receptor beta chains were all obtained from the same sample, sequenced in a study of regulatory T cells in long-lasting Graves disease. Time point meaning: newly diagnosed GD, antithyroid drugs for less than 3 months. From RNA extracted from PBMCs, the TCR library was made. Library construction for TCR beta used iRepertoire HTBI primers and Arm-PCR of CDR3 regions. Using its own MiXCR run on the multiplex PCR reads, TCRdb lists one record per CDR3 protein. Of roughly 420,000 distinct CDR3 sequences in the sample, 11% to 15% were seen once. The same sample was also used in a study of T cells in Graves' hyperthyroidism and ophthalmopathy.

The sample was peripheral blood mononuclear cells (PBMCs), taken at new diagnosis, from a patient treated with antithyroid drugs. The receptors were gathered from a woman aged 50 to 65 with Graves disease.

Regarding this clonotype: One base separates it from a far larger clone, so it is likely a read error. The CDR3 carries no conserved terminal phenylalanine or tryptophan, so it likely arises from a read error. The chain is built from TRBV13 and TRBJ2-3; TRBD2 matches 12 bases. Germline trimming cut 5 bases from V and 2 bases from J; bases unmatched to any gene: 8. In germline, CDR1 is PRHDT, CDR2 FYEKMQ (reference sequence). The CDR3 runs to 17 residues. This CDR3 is CASSQATSGSLTDTQYS. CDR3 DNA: TGTGCCAGCAGCCAAGCGACTAGCGGGAGCCTCACAGATACGCAGTATTCT.

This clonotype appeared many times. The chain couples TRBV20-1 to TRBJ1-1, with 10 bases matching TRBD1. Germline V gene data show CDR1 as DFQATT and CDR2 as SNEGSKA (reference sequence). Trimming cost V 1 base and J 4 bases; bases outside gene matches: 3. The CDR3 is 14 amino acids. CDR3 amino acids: CSARGTGGPTEAFF. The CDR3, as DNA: TGCAGTGCTAGAGGGACAGGGGGGCCCACTGAAGCTTTCTTT.

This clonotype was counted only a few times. CDR3 in amino acids: CASSQGLRGAETQYF. CDR3 sequence (DNA): TGTGCCAGCAGCCAAGGACTGAGGGGGGCGGAGACCCAGTACTTC. This sequence joins TRBV3-1 and TRBJ2-5, with D perhaps being TRBD1 or TRBD2 (6 bases each). The V end was cut by 1 base, the J end by 5 bases, with 14 bases between. CDR1 and CDR2 from the germline V gene are LGHDT and YNNKEL (reference sequence). The CDR3 contains 15 residues.

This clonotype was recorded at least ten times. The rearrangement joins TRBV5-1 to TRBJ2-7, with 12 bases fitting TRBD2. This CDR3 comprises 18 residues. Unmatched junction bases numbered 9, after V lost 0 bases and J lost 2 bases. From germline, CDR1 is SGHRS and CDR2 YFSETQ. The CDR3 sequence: CASSLGLAGAEFTYEQYF. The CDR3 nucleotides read TGCGCCAGCAGCTTGGGACTAGCGGGAGCCGAATTTACCTACGAGCAGTACTTC.

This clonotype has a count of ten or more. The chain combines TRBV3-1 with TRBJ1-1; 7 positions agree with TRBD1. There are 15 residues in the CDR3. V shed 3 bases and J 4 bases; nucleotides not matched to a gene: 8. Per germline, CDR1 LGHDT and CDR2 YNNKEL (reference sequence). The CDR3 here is CASSQTTGSVTEAFF. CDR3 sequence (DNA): TGTGCCAGCAGCCAGACGACAGGGAGCGTCACTGAAGCTTTCTTT.

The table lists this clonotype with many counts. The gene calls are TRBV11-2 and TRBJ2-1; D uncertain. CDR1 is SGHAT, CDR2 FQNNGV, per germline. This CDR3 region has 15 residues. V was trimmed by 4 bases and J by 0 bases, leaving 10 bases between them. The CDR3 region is CASSSDISSYNEQFF. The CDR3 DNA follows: TGTGCCAGCAGCTCAGACATTAGCTCCTACAATGAGCAGTTCTTC.